A selection of T cell receptor beta chains follows, all from one sample in a study of blood T cell repertoires in COVID-19. This table comes from immunoSEQ multiplex PCR, and its TCRdb copy is limited to in-frame clones, with some not included. The repertoire holds roughly 200,000 clones, with about four fifths as singletons. Input material: peripheral blood. Every receptor here comes from a man between 65 and 85 years old with active or convalescent COVID-19. The CDR3 runs from the conserved cysteine through the conserved F or W. A D gene is named only where the DNA matches it firmly. Clone size is given for some rows only: seen once, a few or many times, or a class if the clone is expanded.

V gene,J gene,D gene,clone size,CDR3 DNA,CDR3 protein
TRBV7-3,TRBJ2-3,.,.,TGTGCCAGCTCCACGGGAGATGTTACAGATACGCAGTATTTT,CASSTGDVTDTQYF
TRBV28,TRBJ2-6,.,.,TGTGCCAGCAGTTTAACCCTAGCGTCAGGGGCCAACGTCCTGACTTTC,CASSLTLASGANVLTF
TRBV5-1,TRBJ2-1,.,once,TGCGCCAGCAGCTTGGAGATTCAGAACAATGGGCAGTTCTTC,CASSLEIQNNGQFF
TRBV19,TRBJ1-1,TRBD1,.,TGTGCCAGTAGTGTGAACAGGGGGCGCGGGGCTGAAGCTTTCTTT,CASSVNRGRGAEAFF
TRBV18,TRBJ2-5,TRBD2,.,TGTGCCAGCTCACCCCAACCTTCACTAGCGGGAGACGAAGAGACCCAGTACTTC,CASSPQPSLAGDEETQYF
TRBV5-4,TRBJ1-4,TRBD1,.,TGTGCCAGCAGCCCAGTCCCGGGACAGGGTTGGGCGGAAAAACTGTTTTTT,CASSPVPGQGWAEKLFF
TRBV5-1,TRBJ1-4,TRBD1,.,TGCGCCAGCAGCTTAACAGGGGATACCGAAAAACTGTTTTTT,CASSLTGDTEKLFF
TRBV7-9,TRBJ1-5,.,.,TGTGCCAGCAGCTTAGGAGGACTTCAGCCCCAGCATTTT,CASSLGGLQPQHF
TRBV6-5,TRBJ1-1,TRBD1,.,TGTGCCAGCAGACTAACAGGGGATTGGGCTGAAGCTTTCTTT,CASRLTGDWAEAFF
TRBV5-1,TRBJ1-4,TRBD1,once,TGCGCCAGCAGCACCGGGACAGGGAGTGAAAAACTGTTTTTT,CASSTGTGSEKLFF
TRBV11-1,TRBJ2-2,TRBD2,.,TGTGCCAGCAGCTCCGAGGGCGGGAGGCACACCGGGGAGCTGTTTTTT,CASSSEGGRHTGELFF
TRBV6-5,TRBJ2-7,.,.,TGTGCCAGCAGAGTGAGACAGCGAAGCTCCTACGAGCAGTACTTC,CASRVRQRSSYEQYF
TRBV5-1,TRBJ1-2,.,.,TGCGCCAGCAGCCTACGACAGAACTATGGCTACACCTTC,CASSLRQNYGYTF
TRBV4-2,TRBJ1-2,.,.,TGTGCCAGCAGCCAAGAGGTCCCCAAGGGGGACTATGGCTACACCTTC,CASSQEVPKGDYGYTF
TRBV6-5,TRBJ1-1,TRBD1,.,TGTGCCAGCAGTCCCCCGACAGGGGAAGGCACTGAAGCTTTCTTT,CASSPPTGEGTEAFF
TRBV29-1,TRBJ2-5,TRBD2,.,TGCAGCGTTGCGGGGACTAGCGGGGACCAAGAGACCCAGTACTTC,CSVAGTSGDQETQYF
TRBV30,TRBJ2-7,TRBD1,.,TGTGCCTGGTCCAGGGGGCGCGTATACGAGCAGTACTTC,CAWSRGRVYEQYF
TRBV2,TRBJ2-5,.,once,TGTGCCAGCTCCTACCCCGAGTTTGAAGAGACCCAGTACTTC,CASSYPEFEETQYF
TRBV6-6,TRBJ1-5,.,few,TGTGCCAGCAGTTACTTCCAGGCGTCTAGCAATCAGCCCCAGCATTTT,CASSYFQASSNQPQHF
TRBV7-2,TRBJ2-1,TRBD2,.,TGTGCCAGCAGCACCCAACAGACTAGCGGGGTGCAGTTCTTC,CASSTQQTSGVQFF
TRBV9,TRBJ1-2,.,.,TGTGCCAGCAGCGTAACAGGGATGAACAATGGCTACACCTTC,CASSVTGMNNGYTF
TRBV5-6,TRBJ2-7,.,.,TGTGCCAGCAGCTTGTACTCGTACCCCTACGAGCAGTACTTC,CASSLYSYPYEQYF
TRBV7-9,TRBJ2-7,TRBD1,.,TGTGCCAGCAGCTTGGAGGACAGGGTTTGGTACGAGCAGTACTTC,CASSLEDRVWYEQYF
TRBV28,TRBJ2-1,.,.,TGTGCCAGCGAGGCCGAAGAATATGAGCAGTTCTTC,CASEAEEYEQFF
TRBV29-1,TRBJ1-4,.,once,TGCAGCGTTGCACAGGGAAGCTCGGATGAAAAACTGTTTTTT,CSVAQGSSDEKLFF
TRBV5-4,TRBJ2-4,TRBD2,.,TGTGCCAGCTCGCGTCCTAGCGGGGAGAAAAACATTCAGTACTTC,CASSRPSGEKNIQYF
TRBV24-1,TRBJ2-2,TRBD2,.,TGTGCCACCAGAGCCGGGACTAGCGGGAGCAAGTACACCGGGGAGCTGTTTTTT,CATRAGTSGSKYTGELFF
TRBV4-1,TRBJ2-7,TRBD2,.,TGCGCCAGCAGCCAAGGTGGCGGGGGGCCCTCCTACGAGCAGTACTTC,CASSQGGGGPSYEQYF
TRBV19,TRBJ2-7,TRBD2,.,TGTGCCAGTAGCTCGCGCTGGACTAGCGGAGTCTACGAGCAGTACTTC,CASSSRWTSGVYEQYF
TRBV3-1/TRBV3-2,TRBJ2-7,.,.,TGTGCCAGCAGCCAAAGAAGCCGAGACAGGCCCTACGAGCAGTACTTC,CASSQRSRDRPYEQYF
TRBV7-9,TRBJ1-1,.,.,TGTGCCAGCAGCCTAATGACAGCGCCGAACACTGAAGCTTTCTTT,CASSLMTAPNTEAFF
TRBV4-1,TRBJ1-1,TRBD1,few,TGCGCCAGCAGTCTCCGGGAGCCAACATGGACAGGGAACACTGAAGCTTTCTTT,CASSLREPTWTGNTEAFF
TRBV4-1,TRBJ1-4,.,.,TGCGCCAGCAGCCAAGCCTCGACAAGTGGTTGGGAAAAACTGTTTTTT,CASSQASTSGWEKLFF
TRBV6-5,TRBJ2-5,.,.,TGTGCCAGCACTGTACCGGGGGAAGAGACCCAGTACTTC,CASTVPGEETQYF
TRBV18,TRBJ1-1,.,.,TGTGCCAGCTCACCGCCGGCGGGGATAACTGAAGCTTTCTTT,CASSPPAGITEAFF
TRBV6-1,TRBJ2-5,.,.,TGTGCCAGCAGTGAAGACAGGGCCGCAGGGACCCAGTACTTC,CASSEDRAAGTQYF
TRBV18,TRBJ1-3,.,.,TGTGCCAGCTCACCACAAACAGGGCGGACTGGAAACACCATATATTTT,CASSPQTGRTGNTIYF
TRBV29-1,TRBJ2-3,TRBD2,.,TGCAGCGTAGTTCCGGGACTAGCAGGCGATACGCAGTATTTT,CSVVPGLAGDTQYF
TRBV5-4,TRBJ2-3,TRBD2,.,TGTGCCAGCAGCTTGGTTGGGACTAGCGGGAGCACAGATACGCAGTATTTT,CASSLVGTSGSTDTQYF
TRBV6-5,TRBJ2-3,.,.,TGTGCCAGCAGTCCCGCTCCTACTAGTCCAGATACGCAGTATTTT,CASSPAPTSPDTQYF
TRBV7-8,TRBJ2-3,TRBD2,.,TGTGCCAGCAGCCGAATGGGGACTAGCGGGAGTACAGATACGCAGTATTTT,CASSRMGTSGSTDTQYF
TRBV5-1,TRBJ2-7,.,.,TGCGCCAGCCCCCTCTCCTACGAGCAGTACTTC,CASPLSYEQYF
TRBV7-2,TRBJ2-6,.,once,TGTGCCAGCAGCCTCCGCGGAGAAAAAACCTCTGGGGCCAACGTCCTGACTTTC,CASSLRGEKTSGANVLTF
TRBV5-4,TRBJ2-3,TRBD2,.,TGTGCCAGCAGCTGGAGAGAGCGGGAAACAGATACGCAGTATTTT,CASSWRERETDTQYF
TRBV5-5,TRBJ2-5,TRBD2,few,TGTGCCAGCAGCTTGGAGTCTAGCGGTTGGGAGACCCAGTACTTC,CASSLESSGWETQYF
TRBV18,TRBJ2-7,TRBD2,.,TGTGCCAGCTCACCCGCGGGGGAGGGCTCCGAGCAGTACTTC,CASSPAGEGSEQYF
TRBV19,TRBJ2-2,TRBD1,.,TGTGCCAGTAGTATTGGGCAGGGGGCGACCGGGGAGCTGTTTTTT,CASSIGQGATGELFF
TRBV10-2,TRBJ1-1,.,.,TGCGCCAGCAATCCAGGGGTAGCTGAAGCTTTCTTT,CASNPGVAEAFF